Given below is one T cell receptor beta chain in context. No antigen is known for it. The V segment lost 3 bases and the J segment 7 bases; nucleotides outside the gene matches: 18. Germline lookup yields CDR1 SGDLS and CDR2 YYNGEE. This CDR3 region has 18 residues. This sample is drawn from a study of high-grade serous ovarian cancer treatment subgroups. Study details: Mean per sample: about 14,000 reads, thousands of unique TCR beta rearrangements. Whole-study findings and limits: Spatial context was lost because tumors were sequenced in bulk. Repertoire similarity ranged about 0.095 to 0.79 between tumors of one patient.

Tumor samples were taken before definitive surgery or chemotherapy. Profiled with immunoSEQ multiplex PCR; TCRdb holds only in-frame clones, not every one. The sample carries 18,000 or so clones, approximately 72% recorded once. The specimen sequenced was tumor tissue. This TCR was sampled from a human donor with high-grade serous ovarian cancer. V usage is TRBV9 and J usage is TRBJ2-1; 8 bases match TRBD2. CDR3 DNA: TGTGCCAGCAGCGCCCCGGTTTTTGTGCGGGAGGAAGGGAATGAGCAGTTCTTC. It specifies CASSAPVFVREEGNEQFF.